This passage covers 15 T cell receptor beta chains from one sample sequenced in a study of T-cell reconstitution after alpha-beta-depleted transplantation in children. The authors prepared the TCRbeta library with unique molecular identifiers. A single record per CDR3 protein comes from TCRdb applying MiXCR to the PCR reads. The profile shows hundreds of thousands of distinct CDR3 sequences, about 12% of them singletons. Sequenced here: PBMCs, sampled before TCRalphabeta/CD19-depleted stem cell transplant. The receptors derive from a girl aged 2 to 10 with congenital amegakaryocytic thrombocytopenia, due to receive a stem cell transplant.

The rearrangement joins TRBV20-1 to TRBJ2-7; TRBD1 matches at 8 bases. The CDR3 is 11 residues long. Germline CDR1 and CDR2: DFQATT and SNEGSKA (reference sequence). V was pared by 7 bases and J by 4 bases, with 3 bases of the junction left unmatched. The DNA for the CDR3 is TGCAGTGGCAGGACAGGGTACGAGCAGTACTTC. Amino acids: CSGRTGYEQYF.

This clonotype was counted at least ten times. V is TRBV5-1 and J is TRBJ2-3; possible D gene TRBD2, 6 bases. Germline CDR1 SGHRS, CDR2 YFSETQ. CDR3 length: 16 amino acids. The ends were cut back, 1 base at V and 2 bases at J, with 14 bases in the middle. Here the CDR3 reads CASSLNPGGNTDTQYF. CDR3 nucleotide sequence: TGCGCCAGCAGCTTGAATCCCGGCGGGAACACAGATACGCAGTATTTT.

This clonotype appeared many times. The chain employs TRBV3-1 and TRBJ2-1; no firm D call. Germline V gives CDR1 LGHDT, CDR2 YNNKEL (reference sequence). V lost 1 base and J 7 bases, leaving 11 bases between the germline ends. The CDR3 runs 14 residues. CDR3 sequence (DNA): TGTGCCAGCAGCCAAGGTAGGGTCTCAAATGAGCAGTTCTTC. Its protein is CASSQGRVSNEQFF.

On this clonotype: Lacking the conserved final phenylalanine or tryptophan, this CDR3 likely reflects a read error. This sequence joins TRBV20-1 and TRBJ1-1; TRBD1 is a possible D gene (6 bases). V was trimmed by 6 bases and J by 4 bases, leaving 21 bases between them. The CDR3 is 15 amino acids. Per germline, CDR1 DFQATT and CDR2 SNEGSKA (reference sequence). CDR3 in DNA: TGCAGTGCCCTTCCCGGGACAAGGGCCCCCACTGAAGCTTTCTGT. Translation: CSALPGTRAPTEAFC.

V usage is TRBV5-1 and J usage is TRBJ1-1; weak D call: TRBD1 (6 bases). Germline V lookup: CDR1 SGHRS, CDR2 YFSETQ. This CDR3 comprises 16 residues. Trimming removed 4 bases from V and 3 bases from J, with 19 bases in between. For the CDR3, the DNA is TGCGCCAGCAGCCGCTCACCCGCGGGGGCGGACACTGAAGCTTTCTTT. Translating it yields CASSRSPAGADTEAFF.

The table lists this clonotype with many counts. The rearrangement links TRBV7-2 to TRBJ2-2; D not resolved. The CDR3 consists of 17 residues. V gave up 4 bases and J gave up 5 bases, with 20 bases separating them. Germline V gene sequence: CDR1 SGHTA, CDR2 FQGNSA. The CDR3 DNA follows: TGTGCCAGCAGCTCGATTTTGTCGGCAAGGGAAACCGGGGAGCTGTTTTTT. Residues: CASSSILSARETGELFF. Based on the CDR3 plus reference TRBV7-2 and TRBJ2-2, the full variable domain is GAGVSQSPSNKVTEKGKDVELRCDPISGHTALYWYRQSLGQGLEFLIYFQGNSAPDKSGLPSDRFSAERTGGSVSTLTIQRTQQEDSAVYLCASSSILSARETGELFFGEGSRLTVL.

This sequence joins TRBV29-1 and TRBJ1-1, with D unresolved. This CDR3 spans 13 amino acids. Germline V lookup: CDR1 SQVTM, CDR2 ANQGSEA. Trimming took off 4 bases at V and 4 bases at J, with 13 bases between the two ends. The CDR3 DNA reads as TGCAGCGTTGTCGGGCAGGATGCCACTGAAGCTTTCTTT. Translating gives CSVVGQDATEAFF.

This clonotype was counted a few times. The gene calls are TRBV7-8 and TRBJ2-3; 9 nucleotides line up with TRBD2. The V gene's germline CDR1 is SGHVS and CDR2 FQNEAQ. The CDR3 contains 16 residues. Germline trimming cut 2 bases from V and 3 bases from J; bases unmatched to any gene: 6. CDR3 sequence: CASSLSTSGRTDTQYF. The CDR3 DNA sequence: TGTGCCAGCAGCTTAAGTACTAGCGGGCGAACAGATACGCAGTATTTT.

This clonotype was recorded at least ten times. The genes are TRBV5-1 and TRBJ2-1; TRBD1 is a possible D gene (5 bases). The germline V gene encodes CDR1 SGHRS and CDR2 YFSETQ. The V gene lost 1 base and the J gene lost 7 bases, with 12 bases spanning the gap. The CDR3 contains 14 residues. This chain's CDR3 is CASSLKTDPNEQFF. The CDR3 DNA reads TGCGCCAGCAGCTTGAAGACAGACCCGAATGAGCAGTTCTTC.

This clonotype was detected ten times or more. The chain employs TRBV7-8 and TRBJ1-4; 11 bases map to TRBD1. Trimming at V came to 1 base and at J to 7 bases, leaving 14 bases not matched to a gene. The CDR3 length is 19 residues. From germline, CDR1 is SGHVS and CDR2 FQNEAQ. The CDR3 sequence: CASSLVLGQGVLDSEKLFF. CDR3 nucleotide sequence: TGTGCCAGCAGCTTAGTCCTGGGACAGGGGGTCCTAGACTCTGAAAAACTGTTTTTT.

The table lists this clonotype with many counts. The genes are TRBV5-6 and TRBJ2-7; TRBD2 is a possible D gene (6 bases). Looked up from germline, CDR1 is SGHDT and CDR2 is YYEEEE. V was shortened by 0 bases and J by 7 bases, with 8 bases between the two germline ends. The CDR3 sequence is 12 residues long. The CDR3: CASSLELAEQYF. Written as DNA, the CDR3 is TGTGCCAGCAGCTTGGAACTAGCTGAGCAGTACTTC.

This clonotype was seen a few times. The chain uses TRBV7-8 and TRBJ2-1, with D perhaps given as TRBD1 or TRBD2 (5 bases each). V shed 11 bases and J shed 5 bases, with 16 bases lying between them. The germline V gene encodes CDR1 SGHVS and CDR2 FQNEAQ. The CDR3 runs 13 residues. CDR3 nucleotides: TGTGCCGGATCAGACAGAGGGAACAATGAGCAGTTCTTC. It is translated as CAGSDRGNNEQFF.

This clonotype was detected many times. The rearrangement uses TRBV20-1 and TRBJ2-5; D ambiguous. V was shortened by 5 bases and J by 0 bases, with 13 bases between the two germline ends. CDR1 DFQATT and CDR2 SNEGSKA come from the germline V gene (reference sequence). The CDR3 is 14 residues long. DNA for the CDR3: TGCAGTGCTGTAAAGTGGGCCAACCAAGAGACCCAGTACTTC. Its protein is CSAVKWANQETQYF.

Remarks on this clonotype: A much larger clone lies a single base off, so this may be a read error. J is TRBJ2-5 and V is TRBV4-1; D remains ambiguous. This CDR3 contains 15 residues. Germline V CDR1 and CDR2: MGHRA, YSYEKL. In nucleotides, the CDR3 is TGCGCCAGCGGCCAAGGTGACATGTACCAAGAGACCCAGTACTTC. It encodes CASGQGDMYQETQYF.

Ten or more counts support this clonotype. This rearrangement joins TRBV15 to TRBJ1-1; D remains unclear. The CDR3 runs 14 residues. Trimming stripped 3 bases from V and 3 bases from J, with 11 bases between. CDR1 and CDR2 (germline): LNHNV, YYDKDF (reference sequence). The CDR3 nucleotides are TGTGCCACCAGCAGTGAAGCCCGCTACACTGAAGCTTTCTTT. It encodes CATSSEARYTEAFF.